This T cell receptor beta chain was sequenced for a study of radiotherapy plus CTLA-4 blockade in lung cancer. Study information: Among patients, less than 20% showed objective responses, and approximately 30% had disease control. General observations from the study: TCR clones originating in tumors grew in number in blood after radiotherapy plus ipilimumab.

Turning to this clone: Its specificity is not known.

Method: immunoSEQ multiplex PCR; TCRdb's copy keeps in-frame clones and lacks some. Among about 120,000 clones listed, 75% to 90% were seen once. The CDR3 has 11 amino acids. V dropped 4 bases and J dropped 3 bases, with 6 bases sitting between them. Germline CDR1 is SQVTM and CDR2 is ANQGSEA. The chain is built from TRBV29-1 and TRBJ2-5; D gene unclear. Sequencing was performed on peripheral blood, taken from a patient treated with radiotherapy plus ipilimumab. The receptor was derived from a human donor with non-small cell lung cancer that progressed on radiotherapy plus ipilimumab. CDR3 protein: CSVGLEETQYF. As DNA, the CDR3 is TGCAGCGTTGGGTTAGAAGAGACCCAGTACTTC.